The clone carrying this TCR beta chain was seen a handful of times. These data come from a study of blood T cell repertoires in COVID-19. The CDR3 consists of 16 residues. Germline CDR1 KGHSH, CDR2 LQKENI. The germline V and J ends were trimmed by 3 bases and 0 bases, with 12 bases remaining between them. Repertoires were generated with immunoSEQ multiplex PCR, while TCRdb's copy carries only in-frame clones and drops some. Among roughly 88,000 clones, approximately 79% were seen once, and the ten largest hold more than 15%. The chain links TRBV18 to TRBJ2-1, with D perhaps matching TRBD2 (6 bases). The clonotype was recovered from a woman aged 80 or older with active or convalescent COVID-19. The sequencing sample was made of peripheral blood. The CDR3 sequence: CASSPRGLSSYNEQFF. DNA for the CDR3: TGTGCCAGCTCACCCCGGGGGTTAAGCTCCTACAATGAGCAGTTCTTC.